The 25 T cell receptor beta chains below come from one sample, sequenced in a study of T cell changes during pregnancy in multiple sclerosis. Assay: immunoSEQ multiplex PCR; the TCRdb copy retains only in-frame clones and omits some. The sample has tens of thousands of clones, roughly 90% seen once. The source was peripheral blood, collected in the first trimester of pregnancy. The receptors originated from a female donor in good health, enrolled as a control in a pregnancy study.

This chain connects TRBV18 to TRBJ1-5; TRBD1 matches 7 bases. J was trimmed by 9 bases and V by 3 bases; bases with no gene match: 5. This CDR3 comprises 13 residues. Germline V gives CDR1 KGHSH, CDR2 LQKENI. Written as DNA, the CDR3 is TGTGCCAGCTCACCGAGGGACAGTGGGCCCCAGCATTTT. This codes for CASSPRDSGPQHF.

The rearrangement uses TRBV7-3 and TRBJ2-7; 8 positions agree with TRBD1. V was clipped by 2 bases and J by 7 bases; unmatched bases: 4. The CDR3 sequence is 13 residues long. CDR1 SGHTA and CDR2 FQGTGA come from the germline V gene. The CDR3 is CASSLDRGNEQYF. The DNA for the CDR3 is TGTGCCAGCAGCTTAGACAGGGGTAATGAGCAGTACTTC.

The chain recombines TRBV29-1 with TRBJ2-7, with 12 bases identical to TRBD2. The CDR3 has 15 amino acids. The ends lost 1 base at V and 6 bases at J; junction bases unmatched: 7. The germline gives CDR1 SQVTM, CDR2 ANQGSEA. The CDR3, as DNA: TGCAGCGTTGAAGTCCTAGCGGGAGGGCAGGGCGAGCAGTACTTC. Encoded protein: CSVEVLAGGQGEQYF.

In this sample, this clone turned up a few times. The chain combines TRBV7-8 with TRBJ1-3; D may be TRBD1 (6 bases). V lost 4 bases to trimming and J lost 0 bases, with 10 bases between them. In germline, CDR1 is SGHVS, CDR2 FQNEAQ. This CDR3 has 15 residues. CDR3 loop: CASSSDSRSGNTIYF. The DNA for the CDR3 is TGTGCCAGCAGCTCGGACAGCCGCTCTGGAAACACCATATATTTT.

V usage is TRBV9 and J usage is TRBJ2-5, with TRBD2 as a possible D gene (7 bases). The V end was cut by 6 bases, the J end by 5 bases, with 14 bases between. Germline CDR1 is SGDLS and CDR2 is YYNGEE. The CDR3 length is 13 residues. CDR3 protein: CASTRGGDETQYF. For the CDR3, the DNA is TGTGCCAGCACCCGAGGGGGGGATGAGACCCAGTACTTC.

DNA of the CDR3: TGTGCCAGCAGCACCCGGGACAGGGATGTTGAAAAACTGTTTTTT. It translates to CASSTRDRDVEKLFF. The genes are TRBV7-8 and TRBJ1-4, with 9 bases fitting TRBD1. This CDR3 spans 15 amino acids. V lost 5 bases and J lost 7; bases outside the gene matches: 8. Germline CDR1 reads SGHVS; CDR2 reads FQNEAQ.

This clone was observed a handful of times. The chain uses TRBV7-6 and TRBJ2-1, with a weak D call TRBD1 (5 bases). V lost 4 bases and J 5 bases, leaving 12 bases between the germline ends. The germline V gene has CDR1 SGHVS and CDR2 FNYEAQ. CDR3 length: 14 residues. The CDR3, as DNA: TGTGCCAGCAGCTCGCGGTTAGGGGACAATGAGCAGTTCTTC. It yields the protein CASSSRLGDNEQFF.

The V call is TRBV9, the J call TRBJ2-1, with TRBD1 matching over 8 bases. V lost 0 bases to trimming and J lost 8 bases; unmatched junction nucleotides: 7. This CDR3 is built from 15 residues. The V gene's germline CDR1 is SGDLS and CDR2 YYNGEE. For the CDR3, the DNA is TGTGCCAGCAGCGTAGCTCGGGCAGGGGGCCATGAGCAGTTCTTC. Its protein is CASSVARAGGHEQFF.

This sequence joins TRBV11-2 and TRBJ2-3; 8 bases are shared with TRBD2. This CDR3 comprises 16 residues. Germline V gene lookup returns CDR1 SGHAT and CDR2 FQNNGV. V lost 1 base to trimming and J lost 2 bases; unmatched junction nucleotides: 5. CDR3 protein: CASSLGAGVVTDTQYF. CDR3 nucleotide sequence: TGTGCCAGCAGCTTAGGAGCGGGAGTAGTCACAGATACGCAGTATTTT.

The V and J genes are TRBV28 and TRBJ2-7, with 8 bases aligning to TRBD2. V trimming: 4 bases; J trimming: 6 bases; junction bases outside the gene matches: 14. The CDR3 runs 16 residues. Germline CDR1 reads MDHEN; CDR2 reads SYDVKM. This CDR3 reads CASSYSIGLAGREQYF. The DNA for the CDR3 is TGTGCCAGCAGTTATAGTATAGGCCTAGCGGGCCGCGAGCAGTACTTC.

The rearrangement joins TRBV5-1 to TRBJ2-7; possibly TRBD2 for D (6 bases). The CDR3 sequence is 14 residues long. Trimming pared 0 bases from V and 0 bases from J, leaving 7 bases between. CDR1 and CDR2 from the germline V gene are SGHRS and YFSETQ. This CDR3 reads CASSLGSGSYEQYF. In nucleotides, the CDR3 is TGCGCCAGCAGCTTGGGTAGCGGCTCCTACGAGCAGTACTTC.

The rearrangement uses TRBV7-9 and TRBJ2-7, with 8 bases fitting TRBD1. The CDR3 loop spans 15 amino acids. The germline gives CDR1 SEHNR, CDR2 FQNEAQ (reference sequence). V shed 4 bases and J 4 bases; nucleotides not matched to a gene: 9. For the CDR3, the DNA is TGTGCCAGCAGCTCCCCCCGGACAGGGATTTACGAGCAGTACTTC. Translated: CASSSPRTGIYEQYF.

The chain links TRBV30 to TRBJ1-6, with D unclear. Per the germline V gene, CDR1 is GTSNPN and CDR2 is SVGIG (reference sequence). The CDR3 runs to 14 residues. V was trimmed by 0 bases and J by 7 bases, leaving 10 bases between them. The CDR3 DNA reads as TGTGCCTGGAGTGTAGCCGTATTCAATTCACCCCTCCACTTT. Translating it yields CAWSVAVFNSPLHF.

The V gene is TRBV20-1, the J gene TRBJ2-1, with a weak D call TRBD2 (5 bases). The CDR3 sequence is 10 residues long. Trimming removed 4 bases at V and 7 bases at J, with 5 bases between. Germline V gene sequence: CDR1 DFQATT, CDR2 SNEGSKA (reference sequence). As DNA, the CDR3 is TGCAGTGCTAAGCGGAATGAGCAGTTCTTC. This sequence encodes CSAKRNEQFF.

The genes are TRBV5-1 and TRBJ2-7; 9 nucleotides agree with TRBD2. Germline V CDR1 and CDR2: SGHRS, YFSETQ. The CDR3 loop spans 15 amino acids. V lost 0 bases and J lost 9; bases outside the gene matches: 10. CDR3 in amino acids: CASSLASGDRAGQYF. Written as DNA, the CDR3 is TGCGCCAGCAGCTTGGCTAGCGGGGACCGTGCTGGGCAGTACTTC.

This clone was seen once. V is TRBV6-1 and J is TRBJ1-4; D is perhaps TRBD1 (5 bases). V shed 4 bases and J shed 6 bases, with 9 bases lying between them. This CDR3 is 13 amino acids long. Germline CDR1 and CDR2: MNHNS and SASEGT. The CDR3 region is CASSVREDEKLFF. CDR3 DNA: TGTGCCAGCAGTGTCAGGGAGGATGAAAAACTGTTTTTT.

This chain joins TRBV5-1 and TRBJ2-1; 9 nucleotides match TRBD2. Trimming cost V 7 bases and J 2 bases; bases outside gene matches: 10. CDR1 and CDR2 (germline): SGHRS, YFSETQ. CDR3 length: 16 amino acids. The CDR3 is CASRLNAGGAYNEQFF. CDR3 coding DNA: TGCGCCAGCCGACTGAACGCGGGGGGGGCCTACAATGAGCAGTTCTTC.

J is TRBJ2-1 and V is TRBV2; the match to TRBD1 covers 8 bases. V lost 4 bases, J lost 8 bases, and 7 bases stayed unmatched. CDR3 size: 14 residues. Looked up from germline, CDR1 is SNHLY and CDR2 is FYNNEI. The CDR3 region is CASSGGTGSDEQFF. CDR3 sequence (DNA): TGTGCCAGCAGTGGAGGGACAGGATCCGATGAGCAGTTCTTC.

The rearrangement links TRBV19 to TRBJ2-3, with TRBD2 identical over 11 bases. Trimming at V came to 10 bases and at J to 3 bases, leaving 3 bases not matched to a gene. The CDR3 is 13 residues long. Per the germline V gene, CDR1 is LNHDA and CDR2 is SQIVND (reference sequence). CDR3 DNA sequence: TGTGCCATTGGACTAGCGGGTACAGATACGCAGTATTTT. As protein: CAIGLAGTDTQYF.

This sequence joins TRBV27 and TRBJ2-1, with D maybe TRBD2 (6 bases). Germline-derived CDR1 and CDR2 are MNHEY and SMNVEV (reference sequence). Trimming took 2 bases from V and 2 from J, leaving 13 bases between them. The CDR3 sequence is 16 residues long. CDR3 in DNA: TGTGCCAGCAGTTTAAGCCAGCGGGTAGCCTACAATGAGCAGTTCTTC. The encoded protein is CASSLSQRVAYNEQFF.

The chain is built from TRBV11-2 and TRBJ1-2; 9 bases map to TRBD1. Germline lookup yields CDR1 SGHAT and CDR2 FQNNGV. V lost 5 bases to trimming and J lost 7 bases; unmatched junction nucleotides: 5. The CDR3 is 13 residues long. The CDR3 DNA follows: TGTGCCAGCAGCCAGGACAGGGGCGGTGGCTACACCTTC. Encoded protein: CASSQDRGGGYTF.

This clone was seen a few times. The genes are TRBV11-2 and TRBJ2-2; D is ambiguous. Germline CDR1 and CDR2: SGHAT and FQNNGV. With 3 bases removed from V and 6 bases from J, the gap between germline ends came to 8 bases. The CDR3 runs to 13 residues. CDR3: CASSLTFSGELFF. CDR3 DNA: TGTGCCAGCAGCTTGACATTCTCCGGGGAGCTGTTTTTT. Complete variable domain (other parts from reference TRBV11-2 and TRBJ2-2): EAGVAQSPRYKIIEKRQSVAFWCNPISGHATLYWYQQILGQGPKLLIQFQNNGVVDDSQLPKDRFSAERLKGVDSTLKIQPAKLEDSAVYLCASSLTFSGELFFGEGSRLTVL.

The chain recombines TRBV5-4 with TRBJ2-3; 9 positions agree with TRBD2. The V segment lost 4 bases and the J segment 0 bases; nucleotides outside the gene matches: 6. The CDR3 has 16 residues. The germline gives CDR1 SGHNT, CDR2 YYREEE (reference sequence). DNA for the CDR3: TGTGCCAGCAGCCGTAGCGGGGGAGCTAGCACAGATACGCAGTATTTT. This encodes CASSRSGGASTDTQYF.

The V gene is TRBV28, the J gene TRBJ2-5; TRBD1 matches at 8 bases. This CDR3 has 14 amino acids. Germline V gene sequence: CDR1 MDHEN, CDR2 SYDVKM. The V gene end was trimmed by 7 bases and the J gene end by 4 bases; junction bases not matched to a gene: 8. CDR3 region: CASTYTGGRETQYF. As DNA, the CDR3 is TGTGCCAGCACCTATACAGGGGGGCGAGAGACCCAGTACTTC.

The chain joins TRBV10-3 to TRBJ2-7; TRBD2 agrees at 8 bases. Germline V gives CDR1 ENHRY, CDR2 SYGVKD. The V segment lost 6 bases and the J segment 2 bases; nucleotides outside the gene matches: 3. This CDR3 is 13 amino acids long. CDR3 coding DNA: TGTGCCATCAGAGCGGGACTAGCCTACGAGCAGTACTTC. It codes for CAIRAGLAYEQYF.